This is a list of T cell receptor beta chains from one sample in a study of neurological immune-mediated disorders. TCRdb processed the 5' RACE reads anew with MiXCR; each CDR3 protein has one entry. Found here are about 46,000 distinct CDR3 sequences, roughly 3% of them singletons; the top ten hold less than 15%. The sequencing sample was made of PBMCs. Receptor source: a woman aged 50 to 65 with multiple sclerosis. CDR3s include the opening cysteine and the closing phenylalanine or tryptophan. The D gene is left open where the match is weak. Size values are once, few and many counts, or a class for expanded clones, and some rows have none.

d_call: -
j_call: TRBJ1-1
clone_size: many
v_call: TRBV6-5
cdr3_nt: TGTGCCACCTCTGGGGGGGGTCACACTGAAGCTTTCTTT
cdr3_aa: CATSGGGHTEAFF

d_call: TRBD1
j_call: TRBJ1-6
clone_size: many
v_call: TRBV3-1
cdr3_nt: TGTGCCAGCAGCCAAGAGACAGGGAGTAATTCACCCCTCCACTTT
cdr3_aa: CASSQETGSNSPLHF

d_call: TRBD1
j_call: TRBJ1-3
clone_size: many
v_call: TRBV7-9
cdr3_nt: TGTGCGTCGCGGGGGACAGATAAAATCACCATATATTTT
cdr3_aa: CASRGTDKITIYF

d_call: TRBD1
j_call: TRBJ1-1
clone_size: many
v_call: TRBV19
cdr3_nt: TGTGCCAGTAGCAGACAGGGTGGTACTGAAGCTTTCTTT
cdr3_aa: CASSRQGGTEAFF

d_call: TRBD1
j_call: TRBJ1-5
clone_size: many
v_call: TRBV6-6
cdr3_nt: TGTGCCAGCAGCTCGACAGGGGGTCAAGGCAATCAGCCCCAGCATTTT
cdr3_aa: CASSSTGGQGNQPQHF

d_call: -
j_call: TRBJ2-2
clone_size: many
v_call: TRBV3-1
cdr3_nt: TGTGCCAGCAGCCAAGATCGGTGGGACCCCACCGGGGAGCTGTTTTTT
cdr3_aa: CASSQDRWDPTGELFF

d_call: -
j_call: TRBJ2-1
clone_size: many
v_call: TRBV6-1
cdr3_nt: TGTGCCTTGAATGAGCAGTTCTTC
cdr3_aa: CALNEQFF

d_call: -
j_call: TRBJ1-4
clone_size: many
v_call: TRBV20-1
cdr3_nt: TGCAGTGCATCGGGACCGAATGAAAAACTGTTTTTT
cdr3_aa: CSASGPNEKLFF

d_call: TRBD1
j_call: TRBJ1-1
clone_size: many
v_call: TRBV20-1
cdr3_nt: TGCAGTGCTTATCTGACAGGGGAAGGGACTGAAGCTTTCTTT
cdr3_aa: CSAYLTGEGTEAFF

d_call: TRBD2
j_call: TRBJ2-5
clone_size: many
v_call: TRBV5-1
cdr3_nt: TGCGCCAGCAGCTTGGATGGGAGGGCGCAGGAGACCCAGTACTTC
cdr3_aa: CASSLDGRAQETQYF

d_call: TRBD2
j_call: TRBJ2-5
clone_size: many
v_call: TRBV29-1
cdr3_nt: TGCAGCGTTGGGGCGGGAGCAGGCCAAGAGACCCAGTACTTC
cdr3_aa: CSVGAGAGQETQYF

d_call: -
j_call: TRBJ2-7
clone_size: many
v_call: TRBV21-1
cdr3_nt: TGTGCCAGCAGCAATTACGGCTACGAGCAGTACTTC
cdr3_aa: CASSNYGYEQYF

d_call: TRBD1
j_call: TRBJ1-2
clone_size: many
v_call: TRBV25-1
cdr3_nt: TGTGCCAGCAGTGAAGAATGGACAGGGAATGGCTACACCTTC
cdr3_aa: CASSEEWTGNGYTF

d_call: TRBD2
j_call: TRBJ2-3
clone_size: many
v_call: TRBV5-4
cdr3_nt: TGTGCCAGCAGCCCGTATTGGAGAGCGGGAGGCACAGATACGCAGTATTTT
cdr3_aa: CASSPYWRAGGTDTQYF

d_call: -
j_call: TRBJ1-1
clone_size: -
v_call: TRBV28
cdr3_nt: TGTGCCAGCAGTTTGCGACACCCCAGGGCTTTCTTT
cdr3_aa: CASSLRHPRAFF

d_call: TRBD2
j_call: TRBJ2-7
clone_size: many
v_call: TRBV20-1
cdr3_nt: TGCAGTGCTAGTCCTAGCGGCCCGCCAAGGGAGCAGTACTTC
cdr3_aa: CSASPSGPPREQYF

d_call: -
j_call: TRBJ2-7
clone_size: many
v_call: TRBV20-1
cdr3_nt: TGCAGTGCTGGACGATCACAGGGAGTTAACGAGCAGTACTTC
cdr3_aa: CSAGRSQGVNEQYF

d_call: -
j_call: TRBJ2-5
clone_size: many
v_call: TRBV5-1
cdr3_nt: TGCGCCAGCAGCTCGGACATCCAGACCCAGTACTTC
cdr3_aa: CASSSDIQTQYF

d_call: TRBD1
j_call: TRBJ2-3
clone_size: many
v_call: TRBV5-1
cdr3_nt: TGCGCCAGCAGCTTCGGGGACAGAACTAGCACAGATACGCAGTATTTT
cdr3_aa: CASSFGDRTSTDTQYF

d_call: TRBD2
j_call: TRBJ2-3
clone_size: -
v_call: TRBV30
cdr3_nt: TGTGCCTGGAGTGTAGGGCTGACTAGCGGGGTCCCAGATACGCAGTATTTT
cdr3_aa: CAWSVGLTSGVPDTQYF

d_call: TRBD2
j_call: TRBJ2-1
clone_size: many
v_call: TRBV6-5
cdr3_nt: TGTGCCAGCAGTTTGGGACTAGCGGGGACCTCCAATGAGCAGTTCTTC
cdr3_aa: CASSLGLAGTSNEQFF

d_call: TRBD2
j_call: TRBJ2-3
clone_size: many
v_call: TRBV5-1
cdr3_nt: TGCGCCAGCAGCCACGGGGGGAGCACAGATACGCAGTATTTT
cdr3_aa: CASSHGGSTDTQYF

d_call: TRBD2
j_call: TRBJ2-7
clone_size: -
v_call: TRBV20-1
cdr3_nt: TGCAGTGCTACTAGCGGGATAGTTTACGAGCAGTACTTC
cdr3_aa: CSATSGIVYEQYF

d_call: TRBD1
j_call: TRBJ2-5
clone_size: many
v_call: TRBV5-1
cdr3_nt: TGCGCCAGCAGCTTGTCGCAGGGGGCTTGGGAGACCCAGTACTTC
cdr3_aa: CASSLSQGAWETQYF

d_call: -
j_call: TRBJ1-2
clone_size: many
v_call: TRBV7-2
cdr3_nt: TGTGCCAGCAGCGCAACGGGACGCGCAGGGTATGGCTACACCTTC
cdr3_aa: CASSATGRAGYGYTF

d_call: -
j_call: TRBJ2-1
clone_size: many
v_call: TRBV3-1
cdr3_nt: TGTGCCAGCAGCCAAGATGTGAGTGGCAATGAGCAGTTCTTC
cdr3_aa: CASSQDVSGNEQFF

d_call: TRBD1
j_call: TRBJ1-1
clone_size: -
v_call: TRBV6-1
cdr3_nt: TGTGCCAGCTCGGACAGGGGAATGAACACTGAAGCTTTCTTT
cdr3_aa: CASSDRGMNTEAFF

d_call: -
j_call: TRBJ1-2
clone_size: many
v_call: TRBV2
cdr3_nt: TGTGCCAGCAGTGAAGAGGTGGCAGGGGAAGACTATGGCTACACCTTC
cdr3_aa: CASSEEVAGEDYGYTF

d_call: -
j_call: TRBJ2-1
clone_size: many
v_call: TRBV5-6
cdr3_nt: TGTGCCAGCAGCTTAATTGGGGGGCGTGAGCAGTTCTTC
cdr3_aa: CASSLIGGREQFF

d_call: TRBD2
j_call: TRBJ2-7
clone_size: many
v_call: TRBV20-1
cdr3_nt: TGCAGTGCTACCTGGACTAGCGGAGGGGCCTACGAGCAGTACTTC
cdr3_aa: CSATWTSGGAYEQYF

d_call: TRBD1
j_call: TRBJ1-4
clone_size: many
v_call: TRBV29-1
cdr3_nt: TGCAGCGTTGGTTTCGGACAGGGAGGTGAAAAACTGTTTTTT
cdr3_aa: CSVGFGQGGEKLFF

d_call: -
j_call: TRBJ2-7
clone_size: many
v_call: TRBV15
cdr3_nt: TGTGCCACCAGCAGAGATCGCTCCCGCGAGCAGTACTTC
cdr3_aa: CATSRDRSREQYF

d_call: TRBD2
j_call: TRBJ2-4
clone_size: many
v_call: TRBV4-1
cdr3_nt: TGCGCCAGCAGCCCGGGACTAGCAGTAGCCAAAAACATTCAGTACTTC
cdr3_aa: CASSPGLAVAKNIQYF

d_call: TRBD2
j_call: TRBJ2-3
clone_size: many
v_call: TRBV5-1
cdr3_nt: TGCGCCAGCAGCTTGGACCTAGCGGGAGATGCAGATACGCAGTATTTT
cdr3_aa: CASSLDLAGDADTQYF

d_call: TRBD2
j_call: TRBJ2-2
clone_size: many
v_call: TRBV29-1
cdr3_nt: TGCAGCGTCGTGTCCGGGACTAGCGGGAGGACGCACACCGGGGAGCTGTTTTTT
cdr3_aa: CSVVSGTSGRTHTGELFF

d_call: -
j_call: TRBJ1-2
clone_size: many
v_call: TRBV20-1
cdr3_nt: TGCAGTGCTAGGAAGTCCCTATCTAACTATGGCTACACCTTC
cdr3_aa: CSARKSLSNYGYTF